This is a list of T cell receptor beta chains from one sample in a study of T cell repertoires in cytomegalovirus infection. TCRdb ran MiXCR on the reads and lists one entry per CDR3 protein. The data show about 490,000 distinct CDR3 sequences, around 27% seen once. Sequences were obtained from PBMCs. These receptors were obtained from a human donor in good health (CMV status not recorded). Some clones in this sample may be carry-over from other donors' samples. Both conserved end residues are part of each CDR3. The D gene is left open where the match is weak. Clone sizes are given selectively: once, few, many, or a class where the clone is expanded.

clone size	D gene	J gene	V gene	CDR3 protein	CDR3 DNA
many	NA	TRBJ2-1	TRBV7-2	CASSLGGSPSIEQFF	TGTGCCAGCAGCTTAGGAGGGAGTCCCTCTATTGAGCAGTTCTTC
NA	NA	TRBJ2-1	TRBV29-1	CSVRSSNEQFF	TGCAGCGTCCGATCGTCTAATGAGCAGTTCTTC
few	TRBD2	TRBJ2-3	TRBV7-3	CASTPGGTGRDTQYF	TGTGCCAGCACCCCCGGGGGGACCGGCAGGGATACGCAGTATTTT
few	NA	TRBJ2-5	TRBV19	CASSIVSAGEETQYF	TGTGCCAGTAGTATAGTCTCTGCGGGCGAAGAGACCCAGTACTTC
NA	TRBD2	TRBJ2-1	TRBV11-3	CASSLEVSGGGSEQFF	TGTGCCAGCAGCTTAGAGGTTTCGGGGGGGGGAAGTGAGCAGTTCTTC
NA	TRBD1	TRBJ1-5	TRBV4-1	CASSQGGQGSYQPQHF	TGCGCCAGCAGCCAGGGTGGACAGGGGTCATATCAGCCCCAGCATTTT
few	NA	TRBJ2-3	TRBV19	CASNGSPTDTQYF	TGTGCCAGTAACGGGAGCCCTACAGATACGCAGTATTTT
few	NA	TRBJ2-6	TRBV18	CASSLMSSGANVLTF	TGTGCCAGCTCCCTCATGAGCTCTGGGGCCAACGTCCTGACTTTC
NA	TRBD2	TRBJ2-1	TRBV24-1	CATGTSGNEQFF	TGTGCCACCGGGACTAGCGGCAATGAGCAGTTCTTC
few	NA	TRBJ2-1	TRBV20-1	CSARDLLEGASSYNEQFF	TGCAGTGCTAGAGATCTCCTGGAGGGAGCGAGCTCCTACAATGAGCAGTTCTTC
once	NA	TRBJ1-6	TRBV7-9	CASSSRRRYRADDYSPLHF	TGTGCCAGCAGCTCCCGTAGGCGGTATAGGGCAGACGATTATTCACCCCTCCACTTT
NA	TRBD2	TRBJ2-3	TRBV20-1	CSAENSGIGTDTQYF	TGCAGTGCTGAAAATAGCGGGATAGGCACAGATACGCAGTATTTT
NA	TRBD2	TRBJ2-2	TRBV11-2	CASSLLAGLGAGELFF	TGTGCCAGCAGCCTCCTAGCGGGACTAGGCGCCGGGGAGCTGTTTTTT
few	NA	TRBJ1-2	TRBV10-3	CAISVDSYGYTF	TGTGCCATCAGTGTGGACAGCTATGGCTACACCTTC
NA	NA	TRBJ2-1	TRBV19	CASSTGTAYNEQFF	TGTGCCAGTAGTACCGGGACCGCCTACAATGAGCAGTTCTTC
NA	TRBD2	TRBJ2-7	TRBV27	CASSFVAGDGVYEQYF	TGTGCCAGCAGTTTTGTAGCGGGAGATGGGGTCTACGAGCAGTACTTC
many	NA	TRBJ1-5	TRBV7-2	CASSLAVGNQPQHF	TGTGCCAGCAGCTTAGCCGTGGGCAATCAGCCCCAGCATTTT
many	NA	TRBJ2-2	TRBV7-2	CASSSPNTGELFF	TGTGCCAGCAGCTCCCCCAACACCGGGGAGCTGTTTTTT
many	NA	TRBJ2-7	TRBV7-2	CASGGQSIWGEQYF	TGTGCCAGCGGCGGACAGTCCATCTGGGGCGAGCAGTACTTC
many	NA	TRBJ2-3	TRBV7-2	CASSFTGIGTDTQYF	TGTGCCAGCAGCTTCACAGGGATTGGCACAGATACGCAGTATTTT
NA	TRBD1	TRBJ1-2	TRBV19	CASNYGGDRFDGYTF	TGTGCCAGTAATTATGGGGGGGACAGGTTTGATGGCTACACCTTC
NA	NA	TRBJ1-1	TRBV9	CASSLRGQLNTEAFF	TGTGCCAGCAGCCTTAGAGGACAGCTGAACACTGAAGCTTTCTTT
NA	TRBD1	TRBJ2-1	TRBV3-1	CATYGRDRGIRLSYNEQFF	TGTGCCACCTACGGGCGGGACAGGGGAATTCGGCTCTCCTACAATGAGCAGTTCTTC
NA	NA	TRBJ1-2	TRBV6-2/TRBV6-3	CASSYGHNSGYTF	TGTGCCAGCAGTTACGGACATAACAGCGGCTACACCTTC
NA	TRBD1	TRBJ2-7	TRBV10-3	CAIKDRYNYEQYF	TGTGCCATTAAGGACAGGTATAACTACGAGCAGTACTTC
NA	TRBD2	TRBJ2-5	TRBV27	CASSSWDLAGQVGETQYF	TGTGCCAGCAGTTCATGGGATCTAGCGGGCCAGGTCGGGGAGACCCAGTACTTC
NA	TRBD2	TRBJ2-5	TRBV7-9	CASSGQGLAVQETQYF	TGTGCCAGCAGCGGACAGGGACTAGCGGTTCAAGAGACCCAGTACTTC
NA	TRBD2	TRBJ2-1	TRBV6-2/TRBV6-3	CASSYVAGGPFEQFF	TGTGCCAGCAGTTACGTTGCGGGAGGGCCATTTGAGCAGTTCTTC
NA	NA	TRBJ2-2	TRBV11-3	CASSLDRFWDNTGELFF	TGTGCCAGCAGCTTAGATCGGTTTTGGGATAACACCGGGGAGCTGTTTTTT
few	NA	TRBJ1-1	TRBV11-2	CASSPRTALDTEAFF	TGTGCCAGCAGCCCTCGGACAGCCTTGGACACTGAAGCTTTCTTT
many	NA	TRBJ2-3	TRBV7-2	CASSLVWDTQYF	TGTGCCAGCAGCTTAGTTTGGGATACGCAGTATTTT
many	NA	TRBJ2-1	TRBV7-2	CASSFTPRLASYNEQFF	TGTGCCAGCAGCTTCACCCCGAGGCTAGCCTCCTACAATGAGCAGTTCTTC
few	NA	TRBJ1-4	TRBV4-1	CASSQTLQIATNEKLFF	TGCGCCAGCAGCCAAACCTTACAGATTGCAACTAATGAAAAACTGTTTTTT
many	NA	TRBJ1-5	TRBV20-1	CSGTGGAGQPQHF	TGCAGTGGGACGGGGGGGGCGGGTCAGCCCCAGCATTTT
few	NA	TRBJ1-1	TRBV7-2	CASSVGQQNTEAFF	TGTGCCAGCAGCGTAGGACAGCAGAACACTGAAGCTTTCTTT
few	TRBD2	TRBJ2-1	TRBV4-2	CASSHELAGGPNEQFF	TGTGCCAGCAGCCATGAATTAGCGGGAGGGCCCAATGAGCAGTTCTTC
NA	NA	TRBJ1-2	TRBV5-5	CASSLGAKYYGYTF	TGTGCCAGCAGCTTGGGCGCTAAATACTATGGCTACACCTTC
NA	TRBD1	TRBJ2-5	TRBV6-2/TRBV6-3	CATGGTGLGTQYF	TGTGCCACAGGAGGGACAGGGTTAGGGACCCAGTACTTC
NA	NA	TRBJ2-2	TRBV5-8	CASSLGTGIPGELFF	TGTGCCAGCAGCTTGGGAACAGGGATCCCCGGGGAGCTGTTTTTT
NA	TRBD1	TRBJ1-2	TRBV14	CASSRGTGDHYGYTF	TGTGCCAGCAGTCGCGGGACAGGAGATCACTATGGCTACACCTTC
NA	NA	TRBJ1-2	TRBV5-6	CASSPGGAVDTF	TGTGCCAGCAGTCCCGGCGGGGCGGTTGACACCTTC
few	NA	TRBJ2-1	TRBV7-6	CASEAADEQFF	TGTGCCAGCGAAGCGGCCGATGAGCAGTTCTTC
many	NA	TRBJ1-1	TRBV12-3/TRBV12-4	CASSSRTEVSEAFF	TGTGCCAGCAGTTCCCGGACGGAGGTCAGTGAAGCTTTCTTT
NA	NA	TRBJ2-1	TRBV6-2/TRBV6-3	CASKDGGFNNEQFF	TGTGCCAGCAAAGACGGGGGATTCAACAATGAGCAGTTCTTC
few	TRBD2	TRBJ2-3	TRBV7-9	CASSLAKTSGSTDTQYF	TGTGCCAGCAGCTTAGCAAAGACTAGCGGTAGCACAGATACGCAGTATTTT
NA	NA	TRBJ2-1	TRBV7-3	CASSLTSGRIDNEQFF	TGTGCCAGCAGCTTAACGAGCGGCAGGATAGACAATGAGCAGTTCTTC
NA	TRBD2	TRBJ2-3	TRBV20-1	CSARVPAGAYSTDTQYF	TGCAGTGCTAGGGTTCCAGCGGGAGCCTATAGCACAGATACGCAGTATTTT
few	NA	TRBJ2-3	TRBV2	CASHPRPTDTQYF	TGTGCCTCGCACCCGAGGCCCACAGATACGCAGTATTTT
NA	TRBD2	TRBJ2-3	TRBV7-8	CASSKGLAGADTQYF	TGTGCCAGCAGTAAAGGACTAGCGGGAGCAGATACGCAGTATTTT
few	TRBD2	TRBJ2-5	TRBV20-1	CSASDPQRGQETQYF	TGCAGTGCTAGCGATCCACAGCGGGGACAAGAGACCCAGTACTTC
NA	TRBD2	TRBJ2-1	TRBV11-2	CASSPRASGSSYNEQFF	TGTGCCAGCAGCCCTCGCGCCAGCGGGAGCTCCTACAATGAGCAGTTCTTC
NA	NA	TRBJ1-5	TRBV7-6	CASSKNGNGNQPQHF	TGTGCCAGCAGCAAGAACGGTAATGGCAATCAGCCCCAGCATTTT
NA	TRBD1	TRBJ2-5	TRBV7-7	CASSLDRGVGETQYF	TGTGCTAGCAGCCTGGACAGGGGGGTTGGAGAGACCCAGTACTTC
once	NA	TRBJ2-1	TRBV30	CAWSPRQTGRDYNEQFF	TGTGCCTGGAGTCCTCGACAAACAGGGAGGGACTACAATGAGCAGTTCTTC
NA	NA	TRBJ1-1	TRBV15	CATSRDIGRQRNTEAFF	TGTGCCACCAGCAGAGATATTGGGCGGCAGCGGAACACTGAAGCTTTCTTT
many	NA	TRBJ2-1	TRBV19	CASRPRGDYSYNEQFF	TGTGCCAGTCGCCCGAGGGGGGACTACTCCTACAATGAGCAGTTCTTC
NA	NA	TRBJ2-5	TRBV28	CASSSFRGPEGGRSKTQYF	TGTGCCAGCAGTTCCTTTAGGGGGCCTGAGGGGGGACGCTCGAAGACCCAGTACTTC
NA	NA	TRBJ2-5	TRBV4-1	CASSQDNARGTETQYF	TGCGCCAGCAGCCAAGATAATGCCAGGGGAACCGAGACCCAGTACTTC
few	NA	TRBJ2-3	TRBV5-4	CASSLRLHANTDTQYF	TGTGCCAGCAGCTTGAGACTACATGCCAACACAGATACGCAGTATTTT